The 8 T cell receptor beta chains given below trace back to one sample, sequenced in a study of T cells in Graves' hyperthyroidism and ophthalmopathy. RNA transcripts gave rise to amplified TCR beta CDR3 regions. The HTBI primer set served for first-round RT-PCR of the TCR CDR3. TCRdb recomputed calls from the multiplex PCR reads with MiXCR, one row per CDR3 protein. This sample has over 200,000 distinct CDR3 sequences; more than 12% occur once, and the top ten carry 13%. Material: blood. The receptors originated from a woman aged 40 to 50 with Graves' hyperthyroidism that later progressed to Graves' ophthalmopathy.

This clonotype was counted ten times or more. The chain has TRBV11-3 and TRBJ1-6; 8 nucleotides align to TRBD1. Germline CDR1 reads SGHNT; CDR2 reads YENEEA. Trimming took 5 bases from V and 9 from J; bases not matched to a gene: 6. This CDR3 region has 14 residues. CDR3 residues: CASSQGQGGSPLHF. In DNA, the CDR3 is TGTGCCAGCAGCCAAGGACAGGGTGGTTCACCCCTCCACTTT.

This clonotype has at least ten counts. V usage is TRBV12-3 or TRBV12-4 and J usage is TRBJ1-1; 7 positions agree with TRBD1. J was trimmed by 11 bases and V by 5 bases; bases with no gene match: 14. The CDR3 has 14 amino acids. The CDR3 reads CASSPPCRGTRAFF. CDR3 in DNA: TGTGCCAGCAGTCCCCCCTGCAGGGGGACTAGGGCTTTCTTT.

This clonotype was found many times. The chain links TRBV20-1 to TRBJ2-7; 7 bases are a match to TRBD1. The CDR3 covers 14 residues. Germline assignment: CDR1 DFQATT and CDR2 SNEGSKA (reference sequence). V lost 3 bases, J lost 2 bases, and 7 bases stayed unmatched. The CDR3 loop reads CSASNRDRAYEQYF. In nucleotides, the CDR3 is TGCAGTGCTAGCAACCGGGACAGAGCCTACGAGCAGTACTTC.

This clonotype has at least ten counts. The chain combines TRBV28 with TRBJ2-2; TRBD1 agrees at 10 bases. The CDR3 sequence is 19 residues long. V gave up 4 bases and J gave up 4 bases; unmatched junction bases: 15. The germline gives CDR1 MDHEN, CDR2 SYDVKM. CDR3 in amino acids: CASSSPPPLDRGSTGELFF. DNA of the CDR3: TGTGCCAGCAGTTCGCCACCGCCCCTGGACAGGGGGAGCACCGGGGAGCTGTTTTTT.

This clonotype was observed many times. The J gene is TRBJ2-7, the V gene TRBV12-3 or TRBV12-4; TRBD2 agrees at 13 bases. V trimming: 6 bases; J trimming: 6 bases; junction bases outside the gene matches: 2. The CDR3 runs 13 residues. CDR3 loop: CASRGLAGFEQYF. In DNA form, the CDR3 reads TGTGCCAGCAGGGGACTAGCGGGATTCGAGCAGTACTTC.

This clonotype was counted many times. This chain uses TRBV20-1 with TRBJ2-3; tentative D call: TRBD2 (5 bases). V lost 2 bases and J 6 bases, leaving 12 bases between the germline ends. The CDR3 runs to 13 residues. CDR1 is DFQATT and CDR2 is SNEGSKA in the germline V gene (reference sequence). The DNA for the CDR3 is TGCAGTGCTAGAATCGCGGGTCCGGATACGCAGTATTTT. Translating it yields CSARIAGPDTQYF.

This clonotype was counted many times. The rearrangement links TRBV28 to TRBJ2-7; a possible D gene is TRBD1 (6 bases). Germline CDR1 reads MDHEN; CDR2 reads SYDVKM. This CDR3 comprises 13 residues. The V end lost 6 bases, the J end lost 2 bases, and 11 bases lay between the germline ends. CDR3 sequence reads: CASRGTPTYEQYF. CDR3 nucleotides: TGTGCCAGCAGGGGGACACCAACCTACGAGCAGTACTTC.

In this sample, this clonotype turned up many times. The V gene is TRBV6-1, the J gene TRBJ2-3; D remains unclear. V lost 6 bases and J lost 4, with 17 bases in between. CDR1 MNHNS and CDR2 SASEGT come from the germline V gene. CDR3 length: 15 amino acids. CDR3 sequence: CASSPRLGFADTQYF. CDR3 sequence (DNA): TGTGCCAGCAGCCCACGGCTAGGTTTCGCAGATACGCAGTATTTT.